This is a list of T cell receptor beta chains from one sample in a study of a mutant IDH1 vaccine in newly diagnosed glioma. No antigen has been identified for these receptors. Some clones are missing from TCRdb's copy, which holds only in-frame ones; the method was immunoSEQ multiplex PCR. The profile covers 45,000 to 60,000 clones, with 78% appearing a single time and roughly 5% taken by the ten largest. The sequenced sample was PBMCs, obtained from a glioma patient whose treatment included an IDH1 peptide vaccine. The receptor set was obtained from a man aged 50 to 60 with glioma. Both conserved end residues are part of each CDR3. A D gene is named only where the DNA matches it firmly. Some rows mark clone size as missing; the rest say once, few, many or name a class of expanded clone.

v_gene,d_gene,abundance,j_gene,CDR3aa,CDR3nt
TRBV7-6,.,.,TRBJ2-7,CASSSLGLAYEQYF,TGTGCCAGCAGCTCTTTAGGGCTCGCCTACGAGCAGTACTTC
TRBV5-8,TRBD1,.,TRBJ1-5,CASSRVGRVGGGQPQHF,TGTGCCAGCAGCAGGGTGGGCCGGGTAGGGGGCGGTCAGCCCCAGCATTTT
TRBV6-5,.,.,TRBJ2-3,CASSSGDSSTDTQYF,TGTGCCAGCAGTTCGGGGGACTCTAGCACAGATACGCAGTATTTT
TRBV25-1,.,.,TRBJ2-5,CASTQRGTQETQYF,TGTGCCAGCACTCAGAGGGGGACTCAAGAGACCCAGTACTTC
TRBV5-6,TRBD1,.,TRBJ1-2,CASSLGMTGGSGYTF,TGTGCCAGCAGCTTGGGGATGACAGGGGGCAGTGGCTACACCTTC
TRBV2,TRBD2,.,TRBJ2-1,CASRESAGSHNEQFF,TGTGCCAGCAGGGAATCAGCGGGGTCCCACAATGAGCAGTTCTTC
TRBV6-1,TRBD1,.,TRBJ1-1,CASSQDRGNTEAFF,TGTGCCAGCAGCCAGGACAGGGGGAACACTGAAGCTTTCTTT
TRBV5-1,.,.,TRBJ1-1,CASSPPEGVGTEAFF,TGCGCCAGCAGCCCGCCCGAGGGGGTAGGGACTGAAGCTTTCTTT
TRBV14,.,.,TRBJ2-3,CASSQDGGERSTRGTQYF,TGTGCCAGCAGCCAAGATGGCGGGGAACGGAGCACGAGAGGTACGCAGTATTTT
TRBV6-6,.,.,TRBJ2-2,CASIRRYTGELFF,TGTGCCAGTATAAGGAGATACACCGGGGAGCTGTTTTTT
TRBV5-6,TRBD1,.,TRBJ1-5,CASSLGRGRNQPQHF,TGTGCCAGCAGTCTCGGCAGGGGGAGGAATCAGCCCCAGCATTTT
TRBV6-1,TRBD1,.,TRBJ1-1,CASSPGTEKKAFF,TGTGCCAGCAGCCCTGGGACAGAGAAAAAAGCTTTCTTT
TRBV27,.,few,TRBJ1-1,CASSLKGQTEAFF,TGTGCCAGCAGTTTGAAGGGGCAAACTGAAGCTTTCTTT
TRBV6-5,.,.,TRBJ1-3,CASSYRGTENGNTIYF,TGTGCCAGCAGTTACCGCGGGACGGAAAATGGAAACACCATATATTTT
TRBV19,.,.,TRBJ1-1,CASSIGRDTEAFF,TGTGCCAGTAGTATCGGTCGGGACACTGAAGCTTTCTTT
TRBV6-5,.,.,TRBJ2-7,CASSRDYEQYF,TGTGCCAGCAGTAGGGACTACGAGCAGTACTTC
TRBV7-9,.,.,TRBJ1-1,CASSLISTEAFF,TGTGCCAGCAGCTTAATATCCACTGAAGCTTTCTTT
TRBV7-9,.,.,TRBJ2-7,CASSPRGESYEQYF,TGTGCCAGCAGCCCCAGGGGGGAGTCCTACGAGCAGTACTTC
TRBV5-1,.,.,TRBJ1-2,CASSLNGGGRTTNYGYTF,TGCGCCAGCAGCTTGAATGGGGGGGGCAGAACGACCAACTATGGCTACACCTTC
TRBV5-1,.,.,TRBJ2-7,CASSTEGADYYEQYF,TGCGCCAGCAGCACGGAGGGGGCAGACTACTACGAGCAGTACTTC
TRBV20-1,.,.,TRBJ2-7,CSAPNYEQYF,TGCAGTGCTCCGAACTACGAGCAGTACTTC
TRBV19,TRBD1,.,TRBJ1-2,CASSTGGGSYGYTF,TGTGCCAGTAGTACAGGGGGAGGATCTTATGGCTACACCTTC
TRBV6-1,TRBD1,.,TRBJ1-2,CASMTDRAGGYTF,TGTGCCAGCATGACGGACAGGGCTGGCGGCTACACCTTC
TRBV6-6,.,.,TRBJ2-1,CASSYRGGDEQFF,TGTGCCAGCAGTTACCGGGGTGGGGATGAGCAGTTCTTC
TRBV2,TRBD1,.,TRBJ1-1,CASRKGAQVEAFF,TGTGCCAGCAGGAAGGGGGCGCAGGTCGAAGCTTTCTTT
TRBV27,TRBD1,.,TRBJ1-1,CASRKQGARTEAFF,TGTGCCAGCAGAAAACAGGGGGCGAGAACTGAAGCTTTCTTT
TRBV4-2,.,.,TRBJ1-1,CASSQVASTEAFF,TGTGCCAGCAGCCAAGTGGCAAGCACTGAAGCTTTCTTT
TRBV10-3,TRBD2,.,TRBJ2-3,CAIRALDSGADTQYF,TGTGCCATCAGAGCTCTGGATAGCGGGGCAGATACGCAGTATTTT
TRBV2,TRBD1,.,TRBJ1-4,CASSFGTAGEKLFF,TGTGCCAGCAGTTTCGGGACAGCGGGTGAAAAACTGTTTTTT
TRBV30,.,.,TRBJ2-1,CAWSVRGAGSYNEQFF,TGTGCCTGGAGTGTACGTGGGGCTGGCTCCTACAATGAGCAGTTCTTC
TRBV4-1,TRBD1,.,TRBJ1-4,CASSQEGGRRNEKLFF,TGCGCCAGCAGCCAAGAAGGGGGCAGGAGAAATGAAAAACTGTTTTTT
TRBV9,TRBD1,.,TRBJ1-2,CASSSQGADYTF,TGTGCCAGCAGCAGTCAGGGGGCGGACTACACCTTC
TRBV18,TRBD1,.,TRBJ2-7,CASSPGTGPAYEQYF,TGTGCCAGCTCACCAGGGACAGGGCCGGCCTACGAGCAGTACTTC
TRBV5-4,.,.,TRBJ1-2,CASSRDASWTF,TGTGCCAGCAGCCGGGACGCCAGTTGGACCTTC
TRBV6-5,.,once,TRBJ2-5,CASSYRWSSAQETQYF,TGTGCCAGCAGTTACCGTTGGAGTTCGGCTCAAGAGACCCAGTACTTC
TRBV7-8,.,.,TRBJ1-5,CASSLEYNQPQHF,TGTGCCAGCAGCTTAGAATACAATCAGCCCCAGCATTTT
TRBV10-3,TRBD1,.,TRBJ1-1,CAVQGTNTEAFF,TGTGCCGTACAGGGGACCAACACTGAAGCTTTCTTT
TRBV29-1,.,.,TRBJ1-2,CSVEKGGLEGYTF,TGCAGCGTTGAGAAGGGAGGGCTCGAGGGCTACACCTTC
TRBV30,.,.,TRBJ2-5,CAWSRGAPETQYF,TGTGCCTGGTCCCGGGGGGCGCCGGAGACCCAGTACTTC
TRBV27,.,.,TRBJ1-1,CASRPSGGPSNGAFF,TGTGCCAGCAGGCCTTCCGGTGGACCCTCGAATGGAGCTTTCTTT
TRBV20-1,.,few,TRBJ1-1,CSAGGNTEAFF,TGCAGTGCAGGGGGGAACACTGAAGCTTTCTTT
TRBV5-4,TRBD1,.,TRBJ2-5,CASSLKDRVWQETQYF,TGTGCCAGCAGCTTAAAGGACAGGGTTTGGCAAGAGACCCAGTACTTC
TRBV21-1,.,.,TRBJ2-5,CASSKVGSKETQYF,TGTGCCAGCAGCAAAGTGGGCAGCAAAGAGACCCAGTACTTC
TRBV7-9,.,few,TRBJ1-3,CASSLSPGTTGNTIYF,TGTGCCAGCAGCTTATCCCCAGGGACTACTGGAAACACCATATATTTT
TRBV7-2,.,few,TRBJ1-2,CASSLGQVYGYTF,TGTGCCAGCAGCTTAGGACAGGTCTATGGCTACACCTTC
TRBV5-6,.,.,TRBJ1-2,CASTETAIGGYTF,TGTGCCAGCACCGAAACAGCGATCGGCGGCTACACCTTC
TRBV5-5,TRBD2,.,TRBJ2-7,CASSWGGGARVSEQYF,TGTGCCAGCAGCTGGGGGGGAGGGGCGAGGGTTTCCGAGCAGTACTTC
TRBV5-1,TRBD1,.,TRBJ2-5,CASRSGDRVQTQYF,TGCGCCAGCAGGAGCGGGGACAGGGTACAGACCCAGTACTTC